This T cell receptor (beta chain) was sequenced for a study of T-cell reconstitution after alpha-beta-depleted transplantation in children. Germline values: CDR1 SGHKS, CDR2 YYEKEE (reference sequence). The CDR3 loop spans 15 amino acids. Trimming shortened V by 0 bases and J by 3 bases, and 13 bases separated the two germline ends. This sample's TCRbeta library carried unique molecular identifier barcodes. Each CDR3 protein gets one entry after TCRdb re-called the PCR reads with MiXCR. This sample yields 550,000 to 800,000 distinct CDR3 sequences, of which roughly 13% are seen a single time; about 0.79% belongs to the top ten. Regarding the study as a whole: Several hundred expanded graft clones reportedly gave rise to the alpha-beta T cells present about two months after transplant. Diversity of TCRbeta at day 60 was high in some patients, arising from surviving recipient T cells and thymic progenitors.

There are many counts of this clonotype. Its antigen remains unknown. V gene TRBV5-5 combines with J gene TRBJ2-7; D gene uncertain. The sequenced sample was PBMCs, obtained before TCRalphabeta/CD19-depleted stem cell transplant. This receptor was obtained from a girl aged 2-10 years with congenital amegakaryocytic thrombocytopenia, due to receive a stem cell transplant. The CDR3 region is CASSLAPNGYYEQYF. The CDR3 DNA reads TGTGCCAGCAGCTTGGCCCCAAATGGATACTACGAGCAGTACTTC.